A selection of T cell receptor beta chains follows, all from one sample in a study of cytomegalovirus exposure and HLA in healthy donors. Assay used: immunoSEQ multiplex PCR; TCRdb lists only in-frame clones, some missing. The sample yields about 180,000 clones, roughly 85% seen once. Sequencing used PBMCs. These TCRs come from a woman aged 40 to 50 in good health and CMV-seronegative. Each CDR3 is given with its conserved first and last residue. Each record gives: V gene, J gene, D gene, clone size, CDR3 DNA, CDR3 protein. The D gene is left open where the match is weak. Clone size, where shown, is once, few, many, or a class for clones that have expanded.

>TRBV30|TRBJ2-1|TRBD2|-
TGTGCCTGGACTGGGACTAGCGGGAGTGATGAGCAGTTCTTC
CAWTGTSGSDEQFF
>TRBV29-1|TRBJ2-2|-|-
TGCAGCGCAAAGGAAGCAGGGGCGAGTGGGGAGCTGTTTTTT
CSAKEAGASGELFF
>TRBV6-6|TRBJ1-2|TRBD1|-
TGTGCCAGCAGTTTACAGGGGGCGCAGGTGGGTGGCTACACCTTC
CASSLQGAQVGGYTF
>TRBV10-3|TRBJ2-1|-|-
TGTGCCGTGGGACAGGGACTAGGAGGAGGTGAGCAGTTCTTC
CAVGQGLGGGEQFF
>TRBV7-9|TRBJ2-1|TRBD2|-
TGTGCCAGCAGCGGGACTAGCGGGAAAAATGAGCAGTTCTTC
CASSGTSGKNEQFF
>TRBV11-3|TRBJ2-1|TRBD2|-
TGTGCCAGCAGCTTAGATGGCCGGGAGGGAGGGTACAATGAGCAGTTCTTC
CASSLDGREGGYNEQFF
>TRBV12-5|TRBJ1-1|-|-
TGTGCTAGTGGTTTGCTAAGGGGAGAAGCTTTCTTT
CASGLLRGEAFF
>TRBV18|TRBJ2-6|-|-
TGTGCCAGCTCACCGGCACGAGGAGCAGGGGCCAACGTCCTGACTTTC
CASSPARGAGANVLTF
>TRBV7-9|TRBJ2-5|-|-
TGTGCCAGCAGCTTCATCGGGTCGGACTACCAAGAGACCCAGTACTTC
CASSFIGSDYQETQYF
>TRBV14|TRBJ1-6|-|-
TGTGCCAGCAGCCAAGAAGTAGGACTTGGTTCACCCCTCCACTTT
CASSQEVGLGSPLHF
>TRBV5-4|TRBJ1-2|TRBD1|-
TGTGCCAGCACCCTCGGGGACAGGGGGGGTTACGATGGCTACACCTTC
CASTLGDRGGYDGYTF
>TRBV2|TRBJ1-5|TRBD1|few
TGTGCCAGCAGCCGTTCTCCGGGACAGGGGATTAGTCAGCCCCAGCATTTT
CASSRSPGQGISQPQHF
>TRBV6-9|TRBJ1-5|TRBD1|-
TGTGCCAGCAGCCGAGCCAGGGGGCCAGGACAGCCCCAGCATTTT
CASSRARGPGQPQHF
>TRBV4-2|TRBJ2-7|-|-
TGTGCCAGCAGCCCCGAAACTGTTAGTTACGAGCAGTACTTC
CASSPETVSYEQYF
>TRBV6-5|TRBJ2-7|TRBD1|-
TGTGCCAGCAGTTACTTCCCAGGGGGCGACGAGCAGTACTTC
CASSYFPGGDEQYF
>TRBV5-1|TRBJ2-5|-|-
TGCGCCAGCAGCTACCAACTAGGACGGGAGACCCAGTACTTC
CASSYQLGRETQYF